Presented here are 15 T cell receptor beta chains from one specimen sequenced in a study of blood T cell repertoires in COVID-19. The method was immunoSEQ multiplex PCR; TCRdb's version includes in-frame clones alone and lacks a portion of them. The profile shows about 76,000 clones, over 75% of them singletons. Input material: peripheral blood. These receptors originate from a man between 45 and 60 years old with active COVID-19.

The V gene is TRBV3-1 (or the pseudogene TRBV3-2), the J gene TRBJ2-7, with 9 bases lining up with TRBD1. V lost 1 base and J lost 2; bases outside the gene matches: 0. The V gene's germline CDR1 is LGHDT and CDR2 YNNKEL (reference sequence). The CDR3 runs 14 residues. The CDR3 protein is CASSQGTGAYEQYF. CDR3 coding DNA: TGTGCCAGCAGCCAAGGGACAGGGGCCTACGAGCAGTACTTC.

V and J are TRBV7-2 and TRBJ2-3, with 9 positions matching TRBD1. Trimming removed 9 bases from V and 14 bases from J; junction bases left unmatched: 9. Germline loops: CDR1 SGHTA, CDR2 FQGNSA. The CDR3 spans 11 residues. CDR3 loop: CASHAGTGLYF. CDR3 in DNA: TGTGCCAGTCACGCCGGGACAGGGCTGTATTTT.

CDR3 DNA: TGTGCCAGCAGTTTGGGCCCGGCTGGCTACACCTTC. Amino acid sequence: CASSLGPAGYTF. The chain combines TRBV12-3 or TRBV12-4 with TRBJ1-2; D remains ambiguous. Trimming took 3 bases from V and 7 from J, leaving 9 bases between them. The CDR3 consists of 12 residues.

The rearrangement joins TRBV7-2 to TRBJ2-7; D gene uncertain. The V gene lost 5 bases and the J gene lost 2 bases, with 13 bases spanning the gap. Germline V gives CDR1 SGHTA, CDR2 FQGNSA. The CDR3 sequence is 14 residues long. CDR3 DNA: TGTGCCAGCAGCCTGGGCAGGCGAACCTACGAGCAGTACTTC. Translated: CASSLGRRTYEQYF.

This clone was detected once. The chain carries TRBV28 and TRBJ1-2, with D unclear. The V end lost 8 bases, the J end lost 3 bases, and 16 bases lay between the germline ends. CDR3 length: 14 residues. Germline assignment: CDR1 MDHEN and CDR2 SYDVKM. This CDR3 reads CASRYLQAYYGYTF. The CDR3 bases are TGTGCCAGCCGATACCTCCAGGCCTACTATGGCTACACCTTC.

The V call is TRBV7-2, the J call TRBJ2-5, with 13 bases that match TRBD2. After removal of 1 base from V and 2 bases from J, the junction contained 1 base not matched to a gene. CDR1 and CDR2 from the germline V gene are SGHTA and FQGNSA. The CDR3 covers 16 residues. The CDR3 loop reads CASSLGLAGGQETQYF. CDR3 nucleotides: TGTGCCAGCAGCTTAGGACTAGCGGGGGGTCAAGAGACCCAGTACTTC.

The gene calls are TRBV18 and TRBJ1-2, with D unclear. The germline V gene has CDR1 KGHSH and CDR2 LQKENI. The V gene lost 6 bases and the J gene lost 2 bases, with 13 bases spanning the gap. This CDR3 region has 14 residues. The CDR3 sequence: CASSANSRNYGYTF. In DNA form, the CDR3 reads TGTGCCAGCTCGGCAAACAGCAGGAACTATGGCTACACCTTC.

V gene TRBV5-1 combines with J gene TRBJ2-1; tentatively, D is TRBD2 (6 bases). V lost 1 base, J lost 4 bases, and 12 bases lay in between. The CDR3 spans 15 residues. Germline CDR1 is SGHRS and CDR2 is YFSETQ. The chain's CDR3 is CASSLTGGVYNEQFF. The CDR3, as DNA: TGCGCCAGCAGCTTGACAGGCGGGGTTTACAATGAGCAGTTCTTC. Using reference TRBV5-1 and TRBJ2-1 for the parts outside the CDR3, the full variable domain is KAGVTQTPRYLIKTRGQQVTLSCSPISGHRSVSWYQQTPGQGLQFLFEYFSETQRNKGNFPGRFSGRQFSNSRSEMNVSTLELGDSALYLCASSLTGGVYNEQFFGPGTRLTVL.

The V gene is TRBV6-5, the J gene TRBJ2-7; 7 nucleotides align to TRBD1. The V gene end was trimmed by 11 bases and the J gene end by 0 bases; junction bases not matched to a gene: 10. CDR1 and CDR2 from the germline V gene are MNHEY and SVGAGI. CDR3 length equals 14 residues. The CDR3 DNA sequence: TGTGCCTGCGCCCGGGACAGTAGCTCCTACGAGCAGTACTTC. Translated, it gives CACARDSSSYEQYF.

The chain links TRBV11-2 to TRBJ2-5, with 9 bases that match TRBD1. The trim removed 4 bases at V and 5 bases at J, leaving 2 bases unmatched. Germline V CDR1 and CDR2: SGHAT, FQNNGV. The CDR3 loop spans 13 amino acids. The CDR3 here is CASSSTGGETQYF. The CDR3 region has the DNA TGTGCCAGCAGCTCGACAGGGGGGGAGACCCAGTACTTC.

V usage is TRBV5-6 and J usage is TRBJ2-2; 8 bases align to TRBD1. This CDR3 is built from 18 residues. Germline V CDR1 and CDR2: SGHDT, YYEEEE. The J segment lost 0 bases and the V segment lost 2 bases, leaving 9 bases of the junction unmatched. Here the CDR3 reads CASSLSTGGIANTGELFF. DNA of the CDR3: TGTGCCAGCAGCTTATCCACAGGGGGGATCGCGAACACCGGGGAGCTGTTTTTT.

The V and J genes are TRBV6-1 and TRBJ2-7, with TRBD1 matching over 8 bases. This CDR3 comprises 15 residues. Losses at the gene ends were 1 base for V and 0 bases for J; bases not matched to a gene: 2. CDR1 and CDR2 (germline): MNHNS, SASEGT. CDR3 loop: CASSEVGTGSYEQYF. For the CDR3, the DNA is TGTGCCAGCAGTGAAGTGGGGACAGGCTCCTACGAGCAGTACTTC.

V gene TRBV10-1 combines with J gene TRBJ2-2; the match to TRBD1 covers 10 bases. Germline CDR1 is WNHNN and CDR2 is SYGVQD (reference sequence). V gave up 9 bases and J gave up 6 bases; unmatched junction bases: 7. The CDR3 contains 14 residues. For the CDR3, the DNA is TGCGCCAGAGGGGACAGGGGTCCCTCCGGGGAGCTGTTTTTT. Translating gives CARGDRGPSGELFF.

The chain combines TRBV7-9 with TRBJ2-7; D is ambiguous. Germline V gene lookup returns CDR1 SEHNR and CDR2 FQNEAQ (reference sequence). V was clipped by 1 base and J by 2 bases, with 6 bases between them. This CDR3 region has 13 residues. Here the CDR3 reads CASSLVPAYEQYF. The CDR3 nucleotides are TGTGCCAGCAGCTTAGTGCCAGCCTACGAGCAGTACTTC.

The V call is TRBV6-4, the J call TRBJ2-6, with a possible D match to TRBD2 (5 bases). Between the trimmed V and J ends, which lost 5 bases and 2 bases, there was a span of 7 bases. The CDR3 covers 14 residues. Germline V CDR1 and CDR2: MRHNA, SNTAGT. The CDR3 DNA reads as TGTGCCAGCAGTCGAGGGACTGGGGCCAACGTCCTGACTTTC. Protein sequence: CASSRGTGANVLTF.